These 2 T cell receptor beta chains share one sample of origin, sequenced in a study of lymphopenia after photon versus proton radiotherapy. Clones were sequenced by immunoSEQ multiplex PCR, and TCRdb holds only the in-frame ones, with some missing. The top ten hold around a tenth of the sample, which has tens of thousands of clones, more than 70% seen once. This specimen consisted of peripheral blood, obtained from a patient treated with proton-based radiotherapy. Source of these receptors: a woman aged 70-85 years with pancreatic cancer. Some clones in this sample may be carry-over from other donors' samples.

The chain carries TRBV6-6 and TRBJ1-1, with 7 positions matching TRBD1. The CDR3 spans 14 residues. In germline, CDR1 is MNHNY, CDR2 SVGAGI (reference sequence). The junction had 7 bases not matched to a gene; V was cut back by 6 bases and J by 3 bases. This chain's CDR3 is CASSPTGPYTEAFF. Written as DNA, the CDR3 is TGTGCCAGCAGCCCGACAGGGCCCTACACTGAAGCTTTCTTT.

V is TRBV9 and J is TRBJ1-2; 10 positions match TRBD1. The CDR3 extends over 16 amino acids. Looked up from germline, CDR1 is SGDLS and CDR2 is YYNGEE. Trimming took 0 bases from V and 4 from J; bases not matched to a gene: 6. CDR3 region: CASSVVPTGGGYGYTF. The CDR3, as DNA: TGTGCCAGCAGCGTAGTCCCGACAGGGGGCGGCTATGGCTACACCTTC. Supplemented by reference TRBV9 and TRBJ1-2, the full variable domain reads DSGVTQTPKHLITATGQRVTLRCSPRSGDLSVYWYQQSLDQGLQFLIQYYNGEERAKGNILERFSAQQFPDLHSELNLSSLELGDSALYFCASSVVPTGGGYGYTFGSGTRLTVV.